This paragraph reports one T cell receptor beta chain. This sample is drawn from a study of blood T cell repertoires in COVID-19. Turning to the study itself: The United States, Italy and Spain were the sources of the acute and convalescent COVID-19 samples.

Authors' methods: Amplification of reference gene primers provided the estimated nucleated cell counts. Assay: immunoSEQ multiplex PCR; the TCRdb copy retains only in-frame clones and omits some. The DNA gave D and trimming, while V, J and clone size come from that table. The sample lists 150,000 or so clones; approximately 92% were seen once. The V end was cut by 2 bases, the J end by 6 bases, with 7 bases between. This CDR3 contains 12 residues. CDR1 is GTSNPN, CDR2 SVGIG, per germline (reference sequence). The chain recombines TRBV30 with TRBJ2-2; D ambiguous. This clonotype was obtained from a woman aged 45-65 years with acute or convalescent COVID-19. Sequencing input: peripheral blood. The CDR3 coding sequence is TGTGCCTGGAGTATAGCTGCCGGGGAGCTGTTTTTT. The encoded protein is CAWSIAAGELFF.